These 22 T cell receptor beta chains came from one sample sequenced in a study of PD-1 blockade in classical Hodgkin lymphoma. Every patient had relapsed following autologous stem cell transplantation, and cohorts differed in brentuximab vedotin exposure. Data came from immunoSEQ multiplex PCR; TCRdb stores just in-frame clones and leaves some out. This table holds some 41,000 clones, 70% to 80% found once. The material sequenced was peripheral blood mononuclear cells (PBMCs), taken at baseline. Every receptor here comes from a human donor with classical Hodgkin lymphoma.

V is TRBV6-1 and J is TRBJ1-1; D is unresolved. CDR1 is MNHNS, CDR2 SASEGT, per germline. V lost 7 bases, J lost 4 bases, and 13 bases lay in between. The CDR3 runs to 13 residues. CDR3 sequence: CASTRLVGTEAFF. CDR3 in DNA: TGTGCCAGCACCCGATTGGTGGGCACTGAAGCTTTCTTT.

Comments on this clone: This same CDR3 is encoded by further DNA sequences in the sample. The chain couples TRBV5-1 to TRBJ1-1; D is possibly TRBD1 (5 bases). The V end lost 0 bases, the J end lost 10 bases, and 13 bases lay between the germline ends. CDR1 and CDR2 (germline): SGHRS, YFSETQ. CDR3 length: 13 residues. The CDR3 coding sequence is TGCGCCAGCAGCTTGGATGGGCTGGGGGGAGCTTTCTTT. Its translation is CASSLDGLGGAFF. The full variable domain, completed using reference TRBV5-1 and TRBJ1-1, is KAGVTQTPRYLIKTRGQQVTLSCSPISGHRSVSWYQQTPGQGLQFLFEYFSETQRNKGNFPGRFSGRQFSNSRSEMNVSTLELGDSALYLCASSLDGLGGAFFGQGTRLTVV.

This clone was recorded a few times. This sequence joins TRBV11-2 and TRBJ2-3; no clear D. This CDR3 is built from 15 residues. The V gene's germline CDR1 is SGHAT and CDR2 FQNNGV. Trimming left V 1 base short and J 0 bases short, with 8 bases between. The chain's CDR3 is CASSLVVPSTDTQYF. The CDR3 bases are TGTGCCAGCAGCTTAGTAGTTCCAAGCACAGATACGCAGTATTTT.

The V gene is TRBV28, the J gene TRBJ1-2, with TRBD1 identical over 7 bases. In germline, CDR1 is MDHEN, CDR2 SYDVKM. The CDR3 has 14 residues. After removal of 0 bases from V and 2 bases from J, the junction contained 0 bases not matched to a gene. CDR3 loop: CASSLWGQNYGYTF. The CDR3 DNA follows: TGTGCCAGCAGTTTATGGGGACAGAACTATGGCTACACCTTC.

This clone was picked up a small number of times. This chain uses TRBV19 with TRBJ1-2; 12 bases align to TRBD1. The trim removed 4 bases at V and 5 bases at J, leaving 5 bases unmatched. The CDR3 runs to 15 residues. Per germline, CDR1 LNHDA and CDR2 SQIVND (reference sequence). The CDR3 DNA reads TGTGCCAGTAGTACGGGACAGGGGGCATTGTATGGCTACACCTTC. It is translated as CASSTGQGALYGYTF.

The chain carries TRBV5-4 and TRBJ2-7; the match to TRBD2 covers 11 bases. This CDR3 is 16 amino acids long. The J segment lost 4 bases and the V segment lost 4 bases, leaving 10 bases of the junction unmatched. The germline V gene has CDR1 SGHNT and CDR2 YYREEE (reference sequence). The CDR3 loop reads CASSLLAGGPRYEQYF. The CDR3, as DNA: TGTGCCAGCAGCCTTCTAGCGGGAGGCCCTAGGTACGAGCAGTACTTC. Full variable domain (outside the CDR3, taken from reference TRBV5-4 and TRBJ2-7): ETGVTQSPTHLIKTRGQQVTLRCSSQSGHNTVSWYQQALGQGPQFIFQYYREEENGRGNFPPRFSGLQFPNYSSELNVNALELDDSALYLCASSLLAGGPRYEQYFGPGTRLTVT.

The chain recombines TRBV18 with TRBJ2-7; a possible D gene is TRBD2 (6 bases). There are 15 residues in the CDR3. Trimming stripped 1 base from V and 6 bases from J, with 16 bases between. Germline V gene data show CDR1 as KGHSH and CDR2 as LQKENI. The CDR3 nucleotides are TGTGCCAGCTCACCACGTGCGGGGTCATTCACCGAGCAGTACTTC. Translation gives CASSPRAGSFTEQYF.

V and J are TRBV9 and TRBJ2-3; D is perhaps TRBD1 (5 bases). V gave up 0 bases and J gave up 0 bases, with 14 bases separating them. This CDR3 comprises 17 residues. Germline CDR1 is SGDLS and CDR2 is YYNGEE. The CDR3 region has the DNA TGTGCCAGCAGCGTAGGCAGGACATTCATGAGCACAGATACGCAGTATTTT. This gives the protein CASSVGRTFMSTDTQYF.

The chain couples TRBV11-3 to TRBJ2-1; D is possibly TRBD1 or TRBD2 (5 bases each). V shed 6 bases and J shed 4 bases, with 16 bases lying between them. Germline V gene lookup returns CDR1 SGHNT and CDR2 YENEEA. This CDR3 comprises 15 residues. The CDR3 DNA is TGTGCCAGCAGTTACCAAGGGACGGAGTACAATGAGCAGTTCTTC. Protein: CASSYQGTEYNEQFF.

V is TRBV11-2 and J is TRBJ2-7; TRBD2 matches 10 bases. The J segment lost 5 bases and the V segment lost 8 bases, leaving 6 bases of the junction unmatched. The CDR3 has 13 amino acids. In germline, CDR1 is SGHAT, CDR2 FQNNGV. The CDR3 DNA reads TGTGCCAGCCTGGCTAGCGGGAGTGACGAGCAGTACTTC. The encoded protein is CASLASGSDEQYF.

The rearrangement uses TRBV6-1 and TRBJ2-7; D perhaps matches TRBD1 (6 bases). V was trimmed by 2 bases and J by 2 bases, leaving 10 bases between them. CDR1 MNHNS and CDR2 SASEGT come from the germline V gene. The CDR3 contains 14 residues. The CDR3 reads CASSEYRVTYEQYF. DNA of the CDR3: TGTGCCAGCAGTGAATACAGGGTTACCTACGAGCAGTACTTC.

The chain recombines TRBV30 with TRBJ1-1; D remains ambiguous. The germline CDR1 and CDR2 sequences are GTSNPN and SVGIG (reference sequence). Trimming pared 0 bases from V and 3 bases from J, leaving 8 bases between. This CDR3 is built from 13 residues. This chain's CDR3 is CAWSVEGYTEAFF. The DNA for the CDR3 is TGTGCCTGGAGTGTAGAAGGGTACACTGAAGCTTTCTTT.

The chain carries TRBV2 and TRBJ2-1; 8 bases agree with TRBD2. This CDR3 spans 16 amino acids. CDR1 and CDR2 from the germline V gene are SNHLY and FYNNEI. The V gene end was trimmed by 6 bases and the J gene end by 0 bases; junction bases not matched to a gene: 7. The CDR3 spells CASRGQLAASYNEQFF. The CDR3 DNA sequence: TGTGCCAGCAGAGGGCAACTAGCGGCCTCCTACAATGAGCAGTTCTTC.

This clone was recorded a few times. The genes are TRBV11-2 and TRBJ1-2; 8 nucleotides align to TRBD1. Germline V gene sequence: CDR1 SGHAT, CDR2 FQNNGV. With 3 bases clipped from V and 3 bases from J, the junction kept 3 bases outside the gene matches. CDR3 length equals 14 residues. The CDR3: CASSLTGVDYGYTF. Written as DNA, the CDR3 is TGTGCCAGCAGCTTGACAGGGGTGGACTATGGCTACACCTTC.

CDR3 in DNA: TGTGCCAGCAGCTTGGGACTCGGGGGCTACACCTTC. Translating it yields CASSLGLGGYTF. The chain employs TRBV5-6 and TRBJ1-2; D is ambiguous. Looked up from germline, CDR1 is SGHDT and CDR2 is YYEEEE. The CDR3 consists of 12 residues. The ends were cut back, 0 bases at V and 8 bases at J, with 8 bases in the middle.

A word on this clone: The junction and the germline gene differ at one end; a read error may be behind it. This rearrangement joins TRBV19 to TRBJ1-1, with D perhaps TRBD1 (6 bases). This CDR3 is built from 11 residues. Germline assignment: CDR1 LNHDA and CDR2 SQIVND (reference sequence). CDR3: CASRGHPSAVF. In DNA, the CDR3 is TGTGCCAGTAGGGGACACCCCTCGGCGGTCTTT. Complete variable domain (other parts from reference TRBV19 and TRBJ1-1): DGGITQSPKYLFRKEGQNVTLSCEQNLNHDAMYWYRQDPGQGLRLIYYSQIVNDFQKGDIAEGYSVSREKKESFPLTVTSAQKNPTAFYLCASRGHPSAVFGQGTRLTVV.

As DNA, the CDR3 is TGCAGCGTCAAGGCAAATCTAGTGAACAGTGAGCAGTTCTTC. Encoded protein: CSVKANLVNSEQFF. V and J are TRBV29-1 and TRBJ2-1; no clear D gene. Germline-derived CDR1 and CDR2 are SQVTM and ANQGSEA. V was cut by 6 bases and J by 9 bases, with 21 bases left in between. The CDR3 covers 14 residues.

The chain employs TRBV7-9 and TRBJ2-1, with D perhaps being TRBD1 or TRBD2 (6 bases each). The CDR3 has 16 amino acids. Per germline, CDR1 SEHNR and CDR2 FQNEAQ (reference sequence). V was clipped by 8 bases and J by 9 bases, with 26 bases between them. In nucleotides, the CDR3 is TGTGCCAGCCAGGTTACGGGACTGATACGAGGGGGTGAGCAGTTCTTC. This translates into CASQVTGLIRGGEQFF.

This sequence joins TRBV5-6 and TRBJ2-7; no reliable D call. Trimming left V 1 base short and J 5 bases short, with 13 bases between. The CDR3 spans 14 residues. CDR1 is SGHDT, CDR2 YYEEEE, per germline. CDR3: CASSLFYRLNEQYF. CDR3 coding DNA: TGTGCCAGCAGCTTGTTCTACCGACTCAACGAGCAGTACTTC.

The chain joins TRBV7-2 to TRBJ1-1; D uncertain. This CDR3 is built from 13 residues. Germline V lookup: CDR1 SGHTA, CDR2 FQGNSA. Trimming cost V 1 base and J 1 base, with 4 bases left between them. CDR3 coding DNA: TGTGCCAGCAGCTTAGACCCGAACACTGAAGCTTTCTTT. Translating gives CASSLDPNTEAFF. The variable domain in full, completed from reference TRBV7-2 and TRBJ1-1, reads GAGVSQSPSNKVTEKGKDVELRCDPISGHTALYWYRQSLGQGLEFLIYFQGNSAPDKSGLPSDRFSAERTGGSVSTLTIQRTQQEDSAVYLCASSLDPNTEAFFGQGTRLTVV.

The chain couples TRBV5-1 to TRBJ2-3; D possibly matches TRBD1 or TRBD2 (5 bases each). V was cut by 0 bases and J by 2 bases, with 10 bases left in between. The CDR3 contains 15 residues. Germline V gene sequence: CDR1 SGHRS, CDR2 YFSETQ. For the CDR3, the DNA is TGCGCCAGCAGCTTGGACCGGGGACCCACAGATACGCAGTATTTT. Translated, it gives CASSLDRGPTDTQYF.

The chain combines TRBV28 with TRBJ1-2; 7 bases map to TRBD1. The V gene's germline CDR1 is MDHEN and CDR2 SYDVKM. This CDR3 region has 14 residues. The V gene end was trimmed by 5 bases and the J gene end by 4 bases; junction bases not matched to a gene: 7. CDR3 nucleotide sequence: TGTGCCAGCAGTCTCGGGACAGCTCTCTATGGCTACACCTTC. As protein: CASSLGTALYGYTF.